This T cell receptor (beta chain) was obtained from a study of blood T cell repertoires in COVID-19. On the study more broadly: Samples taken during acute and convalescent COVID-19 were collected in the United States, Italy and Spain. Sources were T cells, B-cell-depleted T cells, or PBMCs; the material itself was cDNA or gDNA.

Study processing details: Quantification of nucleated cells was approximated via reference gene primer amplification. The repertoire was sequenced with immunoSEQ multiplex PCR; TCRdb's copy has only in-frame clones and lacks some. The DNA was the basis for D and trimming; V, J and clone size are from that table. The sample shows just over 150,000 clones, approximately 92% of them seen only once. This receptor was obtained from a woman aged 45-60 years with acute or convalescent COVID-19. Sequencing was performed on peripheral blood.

As DNA, the CDR3 is TGTGCCAGCAGTCAAGGGGGATTGGGTGAGCCCCAGCATTTT. It is translated as CASSQGGLGEPQHF. This sequence joins TRBV28 and TRBJ1-5; D possibly corresponds to TRBD1 (6 bases). Trimming shortened V by 5 bases and J by 8 bases, and 16 bases separated the two germline ends. The V gene's germline CDR1 is MDHEN and CDR2 SYDVKM. CDR3 size: 14 residues.